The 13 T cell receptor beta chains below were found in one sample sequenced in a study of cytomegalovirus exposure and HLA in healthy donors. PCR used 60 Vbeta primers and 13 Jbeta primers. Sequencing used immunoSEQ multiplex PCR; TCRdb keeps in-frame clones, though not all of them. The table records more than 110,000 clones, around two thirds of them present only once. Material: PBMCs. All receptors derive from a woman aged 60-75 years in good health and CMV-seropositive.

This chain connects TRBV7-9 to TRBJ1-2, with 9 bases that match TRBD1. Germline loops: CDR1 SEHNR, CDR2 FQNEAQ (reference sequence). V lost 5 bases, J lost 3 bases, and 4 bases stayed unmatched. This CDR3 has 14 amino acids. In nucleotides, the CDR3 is TGTGCCAGCAGCCTAGGACAGGGGCACTATGGCTACACCTTC. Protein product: CASSLGQGHYGYTF.

CDR3 amino acids: CASSTLAGVGNEQFF. In nucleotides, the CDR3 is TGTGCCAGCAGCACTCTAGCGGGAGTAGGCAATGAGCAGTTCTTC. The chain couples TRBV7-9 to TRBJ2-1, with 10 bases that match TRBD2. V trimming: 5 bases; J trimming: 6 bases; junction bases outside the gene matches: 7. This CDR3 has 15 amino acids. Germline V gene data show CDR1 as SEHNR and CDR2 as FQNEAQ (reference sequence).

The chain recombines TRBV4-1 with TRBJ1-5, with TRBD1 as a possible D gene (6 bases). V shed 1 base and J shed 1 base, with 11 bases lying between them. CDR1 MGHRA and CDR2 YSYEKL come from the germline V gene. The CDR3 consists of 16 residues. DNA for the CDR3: TGCGCCAGCAGCCAAGCTCAGGGGTTGAGCAATCAGCCCCAGCATTTT. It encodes CASSQAQGLSNQPQHF.

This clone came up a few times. The chain's CDR3 is CASSSRTSGSETQYF. CDR3 DNA: TGTGCCAGCAGCTCTCGGACTAGCGGGAGCGAGACCCAGTACTTC. The chain has TRBV5-4 and TRBJ2-5, with 13 bases identical to TRBD2. J was trimmed by 5 bases and V by 3 bases; bases with no gene match: 4. The CDR3 is made up of 15 amino acids. Germline loops: CDR1 SGHNT, CDR2 YYREEE (reference sequence).

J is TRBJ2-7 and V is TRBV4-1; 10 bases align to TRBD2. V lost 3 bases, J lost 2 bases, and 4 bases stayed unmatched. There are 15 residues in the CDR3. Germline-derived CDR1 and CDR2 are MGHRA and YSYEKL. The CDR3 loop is CASSHRTSGTYEQYF. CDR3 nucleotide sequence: TGCGCCAGCAGCCATCGGACTAGCGGTACCTACGAGCAGTACTTC.

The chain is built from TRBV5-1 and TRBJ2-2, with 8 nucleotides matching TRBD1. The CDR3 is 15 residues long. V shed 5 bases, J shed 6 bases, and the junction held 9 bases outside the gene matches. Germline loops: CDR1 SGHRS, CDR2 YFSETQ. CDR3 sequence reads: CASRDGQGWAGELFF. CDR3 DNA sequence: TGCGCCAGCAGAGATGGACAGGGCTGGGCCGGGGAGCTGTTTTTT.

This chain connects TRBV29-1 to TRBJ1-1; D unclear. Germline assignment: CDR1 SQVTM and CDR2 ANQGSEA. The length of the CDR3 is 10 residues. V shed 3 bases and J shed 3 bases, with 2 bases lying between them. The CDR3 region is CSVDDTEAFF. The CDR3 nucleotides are TGCAGCGTTGACGACACTGAAGCTTTCTTT.

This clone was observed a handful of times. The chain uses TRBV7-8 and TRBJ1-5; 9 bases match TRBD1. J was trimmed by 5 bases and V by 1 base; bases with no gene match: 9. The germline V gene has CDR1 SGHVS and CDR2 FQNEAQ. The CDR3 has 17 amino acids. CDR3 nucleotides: TGTGCCAGCAGCTTAGTAGGGACAGGGACGTCGTATCAGCCCCAGCATTTT. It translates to CASSLVGTGTSYQPQHF.

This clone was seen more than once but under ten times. This CDR3 reads CASSSPQGNEQFF. The CDR3 nucleotides are TGTGCCAGCAGTTCACCTCAGGGGAATGAGCAGTTCTTC. The chain is built from TRBV28 and TRBJ2-1, with a weak D call TRBD1 (6 bases). CDR1 and CDR2 from the germline V gene are MDHEN and SYDVKM. This CDR3 spans 13 amino acids. V shed 4 bases and J shed 7 bases, with 11 bases lying between them. Drawing the rest from reference TRBV28 and TRBJ2-1, the complete variable domain is DVKVTQSSRYLVKRTGEKVFLECVQDMDHENMFWYRQDPGLGLRLIYFSYDVKMKEKGDIPEGYSVSREKKERFSLILESASTNQTSMYLCASSSPQGNEQFFGPGTRLTVL.

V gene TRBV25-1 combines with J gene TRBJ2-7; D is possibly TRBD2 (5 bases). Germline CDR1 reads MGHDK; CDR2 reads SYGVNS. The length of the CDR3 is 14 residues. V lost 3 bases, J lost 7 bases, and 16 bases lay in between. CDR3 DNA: TGTGCCAGCAGTGATTTGGGATCCTCGGGGGAGCAGTACTTC. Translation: CASSDLGSSGEQYF.

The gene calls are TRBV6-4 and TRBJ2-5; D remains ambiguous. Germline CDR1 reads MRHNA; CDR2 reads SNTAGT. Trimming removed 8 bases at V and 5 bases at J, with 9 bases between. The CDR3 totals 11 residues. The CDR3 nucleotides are TGTGCCAGCGTATTGGAGGAGACCCAGTACTTC. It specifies CASVLEETQYF.

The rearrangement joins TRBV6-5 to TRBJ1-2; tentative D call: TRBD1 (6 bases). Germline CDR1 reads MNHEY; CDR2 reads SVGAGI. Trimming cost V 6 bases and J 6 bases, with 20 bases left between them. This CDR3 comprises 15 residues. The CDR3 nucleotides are TGTGCCAGCAGAACGACTACAGGGAATCAGAATGGCTACACCTTC. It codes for CASRTTTGNQNGYTF.

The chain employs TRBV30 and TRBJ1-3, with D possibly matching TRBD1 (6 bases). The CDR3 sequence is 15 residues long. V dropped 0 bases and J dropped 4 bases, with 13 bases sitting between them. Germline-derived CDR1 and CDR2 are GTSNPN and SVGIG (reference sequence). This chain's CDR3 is CAWSVRRGPGNTIYF. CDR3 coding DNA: TGTGCCTGGAGTGTAAGGCGGGGGCCAGGAAACACCATATATTTT.